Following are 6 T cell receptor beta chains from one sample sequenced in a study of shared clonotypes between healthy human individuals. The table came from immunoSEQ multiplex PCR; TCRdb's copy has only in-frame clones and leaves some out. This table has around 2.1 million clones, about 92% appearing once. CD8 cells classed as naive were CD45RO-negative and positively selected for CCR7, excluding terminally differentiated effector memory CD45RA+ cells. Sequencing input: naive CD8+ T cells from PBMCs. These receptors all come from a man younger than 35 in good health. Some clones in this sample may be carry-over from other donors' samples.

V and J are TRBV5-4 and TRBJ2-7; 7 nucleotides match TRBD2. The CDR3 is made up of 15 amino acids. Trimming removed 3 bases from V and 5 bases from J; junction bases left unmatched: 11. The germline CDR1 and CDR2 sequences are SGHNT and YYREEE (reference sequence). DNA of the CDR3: TGTGCCAGCAGCTCCAAACGACTAGCATCCGACGAGCAGTACTTC. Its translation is CASSSKRLASDEQYF.

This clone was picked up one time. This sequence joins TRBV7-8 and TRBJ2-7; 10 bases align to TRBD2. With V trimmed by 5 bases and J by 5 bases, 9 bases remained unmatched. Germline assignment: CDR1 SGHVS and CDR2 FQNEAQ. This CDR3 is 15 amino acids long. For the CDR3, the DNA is TGTGCCAGCAGCCACCCAGCGGGAGGGACCCACGAGCAGTACTTC. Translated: CASSHPAGGTHEQYF.

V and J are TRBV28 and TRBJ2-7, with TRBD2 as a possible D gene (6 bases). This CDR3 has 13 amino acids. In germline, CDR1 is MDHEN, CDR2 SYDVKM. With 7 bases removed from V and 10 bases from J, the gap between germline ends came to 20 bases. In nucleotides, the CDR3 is TGTGCCAGCACCCGACCGGTCTCCGGACTACAGTACTTC. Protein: CASTRPVSGLQYF. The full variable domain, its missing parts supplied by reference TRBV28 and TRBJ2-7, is DVKVTQSSRYLVKRTGEKVFLECVQDMDHENMFWYRQDPGLGLRLIYFSYDVKMKEKGDIPEGYSVSREKKERFSLILESASTNQTSMYLCASTRPVSGLQYFGPGTRLTVT.

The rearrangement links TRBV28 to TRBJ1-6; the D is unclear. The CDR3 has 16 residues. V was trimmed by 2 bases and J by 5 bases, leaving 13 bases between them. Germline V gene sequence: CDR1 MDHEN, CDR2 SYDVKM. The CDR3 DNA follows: TGTGCCAGCAGTTTAAGCGGGGTTGGCCATAATTCACCCCTCCACTTT. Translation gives CASSLSGVGHNSPLHF.

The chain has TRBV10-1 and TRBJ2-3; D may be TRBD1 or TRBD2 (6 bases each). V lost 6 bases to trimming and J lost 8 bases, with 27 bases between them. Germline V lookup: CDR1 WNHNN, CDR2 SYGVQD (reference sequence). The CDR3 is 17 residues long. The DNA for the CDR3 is TGCGCCAGCAGGCCAAAGGGGCGGGACAAAGGGAAGGGTACGCAGTATTTT. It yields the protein CASRPKGRDKGKGTQYF.

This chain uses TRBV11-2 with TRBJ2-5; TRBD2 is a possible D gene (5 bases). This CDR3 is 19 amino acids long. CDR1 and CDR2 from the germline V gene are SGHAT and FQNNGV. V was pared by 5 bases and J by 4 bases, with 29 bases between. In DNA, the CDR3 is TGTGCCAGCAGCCTTCCGCTTTCGGGGTTCGGAGCAGGCGGAGAGACCCAGTACTTC. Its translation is CASSLPLSGFGAGGETQYF.